Following are 8 T cell receptor beta chains from one sample sequenced in a study of a mutant IDH1 vaccine in newly diagnosed glioma. Regarding time point: week 35, safety follow-up. The content of each vaccine dose was 300 ug of mutant IDH1 20-mer peptide, and topical imiquimod accompanied it. The protocol was immunoSEQ multiplex PCR, while the TCRdb copy is restricted to in-frame clones and leaves out a portion. The profile shows more than 60,000 clones, 60% to 75% of them singletons. Their antigens remain unidentified. The specimen comprised PBMCs, sampled from a glioma patient whose treatment included an IDH1 peptide vaccine. The receptors were gathered from a man in his fifties with glioma.

The chain recombines TRBV9 with TRBJ1-3; the match to TRBD1 covers 8 bases. This CDR3 region has 14 residues. Germline assignment: CDR1 SGDLS and CDR2 YYNGEE. With V trimmed by 3 bases and J by 2 bases, 1 base remained unmatched. The CDR3 loop is CASSATGAGNTIYF. The CDR3 DNA is TGTGCCAGCAGCGCGACAGGGGCTGGAAACACCATATATTTT.

The chain uses TRBV30 and TRBJ2-1; either TRBD1 or TRBD2 may supply D (6 bases each). Germline V gene data show CDR1 as GTSNPN and CDR2 as SVGIG (reference sequence). The CDR3 sequence is 15 residues long. The V and J ends lost 1 base and 4 bases respectively, with 14 bases between them. The CDR3 DNA reads TGTGCCTGGAGTGGACTAGGCCAGGGGTACAATGAGCAGTTCTTC. The encoded protein is CAWSGLGQGYNEQFF.

J is TRBJ1-4 and V is TRBV30; D remains unclear. The CDR3 totals 14 residues. The V gene's germline CDR1 is GTSNPN and CDR2 SVGIG (reference sequence). The V end lost 1 base, the J end lost 0 bases, and 6 bases lay between the germline ends. The CDR3 reads CAWSEGATNEKLFF. The CDR3 bases are TGTGCCTGGAGTGAGGGTGCAACTAATGAAAAACTGTTTTTT.

J is TRBJ2-2 and V is TRBV6-6; the D is unclear. The CDR3 covers 14 residues. V lost 7 bases and J lost 5, with 14 bases in between. CDR1 and CDR2 from the germline V gene are MNHNY and SVGAGI (reference sequence). The CDR3 DNA reads TGTGCCAGCATGGGGTGGGCGCTAACCGGGGAGCTGTTTTTT. The encoded protein is CASMGWALTGELFF.

The gene calls are TRBV16 and TRBJ2-2, with a possible D match to TRBD1 (5 bases). The length of the CDR3 is 14 residues. V lost 4 bases and J lost 6, with 12 bases in between. Per germline, CDR1 KGHSY and CDR2 FQNENV. This CDR3 is CASSPQGDSGELFF. CDR3 nucleotides: TGTGCCAGCAGCCCCCAGGGCGACTCCGGGGAGCTGTTTTTT. The variable domain in full, with the rest retrieved from reference TRBV16 and TRBJ2-2, is GEEVAQTPKHLVRGEGQKAKLYCAPIKGHSYVFWYQQVLKNEFKFLISFQNENVFDETGMPKERFSAKCLPNSPCSLEIQATKLEDSAVYFCASSPQGDSGELFFGEGSRLTVL.

The V call is TRBV28, the J call TRBJ1-6; no definite D call. V was clipped by 3 bases and J by 7 bases, with 10 bases between them. The CDR3 totals 14 residues. Germline CDR1 and CDR2: MDHEN and SYDVKM. CDR3 sequence reads: CASSFLAENSPLHF. The CDR3 DNA sequence: TGTGCCAGCAGTTTTCTGGCCGAGAATTCACCCCTCCACTTT.

The chain links TRBV5-6 to TRBJ1-4, with a weak D call TRBD1 (6 bases). Germline assignment: CDR1 SGHDT and CDR2 YYEEEE. The CDR3 is 14 residues long. V was shortened by 4 bases and J by 7 bases, with 14 bases between the two germline ends. The CDR3 loop is CASSQGGGSEKLFF. The DNA of the CDR3 is TGTGCCAGCAGCCAAGGGGGGGGCAGTGAAAAACTGTTTTTT.

This chain connects TRBV2 to TRBJ2-7; 7 nucleotides agree with TRBD2. Trimming removed 4 bases from V and 2 bases from J; junction bases left unmatched: 5. Germline CDR1 SNHLY, CDR2 FYNNEI. This CDR3 region has 14 residues. The CDR3 nucleotides are TGTGCCAGCAGTGTTGGGACTACCCCCTACGAGCAGTACTTC. Its translation: CASSVGTTPYEQYF.